This T cell receptor (beta chain) was sequenced during a study of blood T cell repertoires in COVID-19. CDR1 is MNHEY, CDR2 SMNVEV, per germline (reference sequence). The CDR3 is 15 amino acids. V was pared by 5 bases and J by 6 bases, with 8 bases of the junction left unmatched. Assay used: immunoSEQ multiplex PCR; TCRdb lists only in-frame clones, some missing. The sample consists of 140,000 to 150,000 clones, 84% of them appearing once. The material sequenced was peripheral blood. J is TRBJ2-1 and V is TRBV27; 9 bases map to TRBD1. This receptor was obtained from a man aged 60 to 69 with active or convalescent COVID-19. Here the CDR3 reads CASSLWTGAINEQFF. The CDR3 nucleotides are TGTGCCAGCAGTCTCTGGACAGGGGCAATCAATGAGCAGTTCTTC.